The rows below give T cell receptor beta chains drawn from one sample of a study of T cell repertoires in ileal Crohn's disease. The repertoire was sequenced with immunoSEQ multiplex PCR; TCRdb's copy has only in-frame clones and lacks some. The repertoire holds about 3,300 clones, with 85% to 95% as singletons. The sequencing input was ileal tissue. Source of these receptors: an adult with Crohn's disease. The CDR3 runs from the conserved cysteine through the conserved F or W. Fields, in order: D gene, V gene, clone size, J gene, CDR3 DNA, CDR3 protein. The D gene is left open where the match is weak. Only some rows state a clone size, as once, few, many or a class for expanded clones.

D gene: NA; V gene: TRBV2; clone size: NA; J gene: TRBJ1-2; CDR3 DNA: TGTGCCAGCAGTGAAGGTATCACAACCCAGGATGGCTACACCTTC; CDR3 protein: CASSEGITTQDGYTF
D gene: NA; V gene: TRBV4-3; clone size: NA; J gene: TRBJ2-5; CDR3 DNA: TGCGCCAGCAGCCAAGCCCCAAGGGGGTGGGAGACCCAGTACTTC; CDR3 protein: CASSQAPRGWETQYF
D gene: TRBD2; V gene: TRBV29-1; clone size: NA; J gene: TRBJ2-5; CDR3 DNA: TGCAGCTCAAAGTTAGCGGGGGTAGAGACCCAGTACTTC; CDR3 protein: CSSKLAGVETQYF
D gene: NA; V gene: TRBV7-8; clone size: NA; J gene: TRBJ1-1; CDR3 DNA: TGTGCCAGCAGCACACAGCCGAACACTGAAGCTTTCTTT; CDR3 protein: CASSTQPNTEAFF
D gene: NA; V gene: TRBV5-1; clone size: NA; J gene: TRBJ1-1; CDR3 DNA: TGCGCCAGCGCGAAATCAGGGGCCACTGAAGCTTTCTTT; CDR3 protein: CASAKSGATEAFF
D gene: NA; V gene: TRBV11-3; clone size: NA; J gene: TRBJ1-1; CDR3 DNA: TGTGCCAGCAGCCTTCAGGGGAACACTGAAGCTTTCTTT; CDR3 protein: CASSLQGNTEAFF
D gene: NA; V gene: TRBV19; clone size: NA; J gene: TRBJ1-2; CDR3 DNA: TGTGCCAGTAGTTACCGGACGGCTGCTAACTATGGCTACACCTTC; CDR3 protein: CASSYRTAANYGYTF
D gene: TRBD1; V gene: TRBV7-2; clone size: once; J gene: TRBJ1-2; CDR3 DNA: TGTGCCAGCAGCTTGACAGGGGCGGACTATGGCTACACCTTC; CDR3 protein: CASSLTGADYGYTF
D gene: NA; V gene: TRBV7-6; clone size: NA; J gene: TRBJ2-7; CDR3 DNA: TGTGCCAGCAGCTTAAGTCCTGGGGACGGAGAGCAGTACTTC; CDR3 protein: CASSLSPGDGEQYF
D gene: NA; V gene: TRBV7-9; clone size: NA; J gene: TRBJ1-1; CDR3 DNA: TGTGCCAGCAGCCCGATGACGGCTGAAGCTTTCTTT; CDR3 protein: CASSPMTAEAFF
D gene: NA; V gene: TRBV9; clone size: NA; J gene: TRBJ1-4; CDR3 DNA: TGTGCCAGCAGCGTTTTTGGGGACCTTAATGAAAAACTGTTTTTT; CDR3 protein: CASSVFGDLNEKLFF
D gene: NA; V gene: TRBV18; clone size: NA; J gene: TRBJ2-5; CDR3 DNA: TGTGCCAGCTCACGCTCTGGCAGGGAGGAAGAGACCCAGTACTTC; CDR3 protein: CASSRSGREEETQYF
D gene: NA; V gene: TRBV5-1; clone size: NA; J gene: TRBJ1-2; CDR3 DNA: TGCGCCAGCACCTCCGGGACCGAGGGCTACACCTTC; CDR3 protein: CASTSGTEGYTF
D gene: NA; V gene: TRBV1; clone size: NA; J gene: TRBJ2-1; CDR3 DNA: TGCACCAGCAGCCAGGACTTAGGGACAGGGCCCTACAATGAGCAGTTCTTC; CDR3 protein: CTSSQDLGTGPYNEQFF
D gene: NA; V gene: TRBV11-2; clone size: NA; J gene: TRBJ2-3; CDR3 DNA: TGTGCCAGCAACAGGGGAGGAGATATGGATACGCAGTATTTT; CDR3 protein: CASNRGGDMDTQYF
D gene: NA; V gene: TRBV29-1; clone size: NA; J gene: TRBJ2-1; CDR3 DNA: TGCAGCGTTGAGAGAGCCCTGCAGGGGTCTCCCAATGAGCAGTTCTTC; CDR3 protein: CSVERALQGSPNEQFF
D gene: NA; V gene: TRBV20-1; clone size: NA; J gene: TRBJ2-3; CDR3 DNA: TGCAGTGCCGAGGGCGGAGATACGCAGTATTTT; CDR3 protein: CSAEGGDTQYF
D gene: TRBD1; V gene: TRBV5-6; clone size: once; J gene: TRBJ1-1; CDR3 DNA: TGTGCCAGCAGCGACACCTCACAGGGGCCGGGCACTGAAGCTTTCTTT; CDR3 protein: CASSDTSQGPGTEAFF
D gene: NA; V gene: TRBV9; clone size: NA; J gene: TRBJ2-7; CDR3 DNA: TGTGCCAGCAGTCCCACAAGGTTGAGCTCCTACGAGCAGTACTTC; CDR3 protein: CASSPTRLSSYEQYF
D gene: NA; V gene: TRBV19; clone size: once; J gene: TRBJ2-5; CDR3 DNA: TGTGCCAGCCGACAGGCCGGCGAGACCCAGTACTTC; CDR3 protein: CASRQAGETQYF
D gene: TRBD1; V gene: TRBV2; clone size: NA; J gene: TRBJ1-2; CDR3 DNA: TGTGCCAGCACCGCCGGGACAGGGTGGTATGGCTACACCTTC; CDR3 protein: CASTAGTGWYGYTF
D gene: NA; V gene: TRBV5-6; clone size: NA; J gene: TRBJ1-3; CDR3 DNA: TGTGCCAGCAGCATAGGTGTCAGCTCTGGAAACACCATATATTTT; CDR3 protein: CASSIGVSSGNTIYF
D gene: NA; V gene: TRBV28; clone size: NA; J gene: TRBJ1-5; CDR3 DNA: TGTGCCAGCACCCAAGACCGTTGGAATCAGCCCCAGCATTTT; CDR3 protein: CASTQDRWNQPQHF
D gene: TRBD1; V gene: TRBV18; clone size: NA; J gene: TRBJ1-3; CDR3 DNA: TGTGCCAGCTCACCGGACAGGGTGCCCGGAAACACCATATATTTT; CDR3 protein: CASSPDRVPGNTIYF
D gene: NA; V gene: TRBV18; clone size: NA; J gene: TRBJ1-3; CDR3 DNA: TGTGCCAGCTCACCACCAAACAGCCAGAGCTCTGGAAACACCATATATTTT; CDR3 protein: CASSPPNSQSSGNTIYF
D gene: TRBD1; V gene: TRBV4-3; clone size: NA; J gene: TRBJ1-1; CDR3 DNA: TGCGCCAGCAGCCAAGACCGGACAGGGCTTGAAGCTTTCTTT; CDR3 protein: CASSQDRTGLEAFF
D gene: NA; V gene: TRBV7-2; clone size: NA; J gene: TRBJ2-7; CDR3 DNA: TGTGCCAGCAGCTTAACCCGGGACTTTTCGAGCGAGCAGTACTTC; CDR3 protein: CASSLTRDFSSEQYF
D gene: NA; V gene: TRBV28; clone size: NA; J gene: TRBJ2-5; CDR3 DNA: TGTGCCAGCAGTTCAGTTGGGGAGACCCAGTACTTC; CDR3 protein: CASSSVGETQYF
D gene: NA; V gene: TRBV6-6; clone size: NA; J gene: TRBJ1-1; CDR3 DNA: TGTGCCAGCAGCTCCACACAATCTTACTCCCCCGGATTGTTCTTT; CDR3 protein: CASSSTQSYSPGLFF
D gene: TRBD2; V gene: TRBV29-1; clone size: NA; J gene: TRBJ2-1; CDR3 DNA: TGCAGCGTTCTGGGAGCGGGACCCCCCTACAATGAGCAGTTCTTC; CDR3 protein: CSVLGAGPPYNEQFF
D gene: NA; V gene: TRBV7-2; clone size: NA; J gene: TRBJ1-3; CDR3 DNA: TGTGCCAGCAGTTTCACAGGGAACTCTGGAAACACCATATATTTT; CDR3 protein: CASSFTGNSGNTIYF
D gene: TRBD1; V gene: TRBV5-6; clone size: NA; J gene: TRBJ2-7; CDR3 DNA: TGTGCCAGCAGCTTTGGGACAGGGGGCTCCTACGAGCAGTACTTC; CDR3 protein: CASSFGTGGSYEQYF
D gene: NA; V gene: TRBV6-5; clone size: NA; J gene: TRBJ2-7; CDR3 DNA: TGTGCCAGCAGTCGCCTGGCCGGAACATACGAGCAGTACTTC; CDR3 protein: CASSRLAGTYEQYF
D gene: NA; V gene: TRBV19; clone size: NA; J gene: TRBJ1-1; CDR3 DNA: TGTGCCAGTAGTATCAGCACATGGAACACTGAAGCTTTCTTT; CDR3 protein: CASSISTWNTEAFF
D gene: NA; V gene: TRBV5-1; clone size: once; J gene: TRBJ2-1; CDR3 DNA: TGCGCCAGCAGCCTCGGGACTTCATCCTACAATGAGCAGTTCTTC; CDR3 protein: CASSLGTSSYNEQFF
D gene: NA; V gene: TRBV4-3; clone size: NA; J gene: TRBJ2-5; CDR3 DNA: TGCGCCAGCAGCCAAGAGGGGCCTAGCGTTTTGGAGACCCAGTACTTC; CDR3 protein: CASSQEGPSVLETQYF
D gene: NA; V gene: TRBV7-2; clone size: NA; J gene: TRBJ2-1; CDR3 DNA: TGTGCCAGCAGCTCCCTACTCTACAATGAGCAGTTCTTC; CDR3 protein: CASSSLLYNEQFF
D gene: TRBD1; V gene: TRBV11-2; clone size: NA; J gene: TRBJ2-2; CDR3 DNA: TGTGCCAGCAGCCTCGACAGGGCTAACACCGGGGAGCTGTTTTTT; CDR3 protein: CASSLDRANTGELFF
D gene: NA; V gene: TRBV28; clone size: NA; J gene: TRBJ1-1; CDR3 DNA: TGTGCCAGCAGTTTAATGAGGATGAACACTGAAGCTTTCTTT; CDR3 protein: CASSLMRMNTEAFF
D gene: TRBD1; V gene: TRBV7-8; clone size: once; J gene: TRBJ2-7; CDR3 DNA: TGTGCCAGCAGCTTAGCTGGGGCTGGACAGGGCTACGAGCAGTACTTC; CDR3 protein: CASSLAGAGQGYEQYF
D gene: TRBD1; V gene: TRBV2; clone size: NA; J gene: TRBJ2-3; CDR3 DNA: TGTGCCAGCAGCCAAGGGGGCCCCCCAGATACGCAGTATTTT; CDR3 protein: CASSQGGPPDTQYF
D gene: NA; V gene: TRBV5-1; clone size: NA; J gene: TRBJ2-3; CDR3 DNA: TGCGCCAGCAGCTTGGAGCCGGGCACAGATACGCAGTATTTT; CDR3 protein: CASSLEPGTDTQYF
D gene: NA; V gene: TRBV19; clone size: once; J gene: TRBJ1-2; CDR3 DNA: TGTGCCAGTAGAGACCCGGCAGGGAGCTATGGCTACACCTTC; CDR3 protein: CASRDPAGSYGYTF
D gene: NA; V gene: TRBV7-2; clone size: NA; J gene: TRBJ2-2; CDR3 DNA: TGTGCCAGCAGCCAGAACCCGAACACCGGGGAGCTGTTTTTT; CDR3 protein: CASSQNPNTGELFF
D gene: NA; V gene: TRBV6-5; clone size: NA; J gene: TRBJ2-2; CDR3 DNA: TGTGCCAGCAGCTTGAACACCGGGGAGCTGTTTTTT; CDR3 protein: CASSLNTGELFF
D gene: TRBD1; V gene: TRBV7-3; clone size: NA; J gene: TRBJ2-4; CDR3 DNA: TGTGCCAGCAGCTTAAGAGGGGGCCGGGACATTCAGTACTTC; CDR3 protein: CASSLRGGRDIQYF
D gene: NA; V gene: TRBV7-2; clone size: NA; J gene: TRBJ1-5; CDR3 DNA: TGTGCCAGCAGCCCGAGAACAGGGCGGTCAAATCAGCCCCAGCATTTT; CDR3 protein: CASSPRTGRSNQPQHF
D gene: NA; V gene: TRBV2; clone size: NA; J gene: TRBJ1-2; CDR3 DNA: TGTGCCAGCGTACCCAACGGCTTCCCCGGCCTTAGGATCTTC; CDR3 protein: CASVPNGFPGLRIF
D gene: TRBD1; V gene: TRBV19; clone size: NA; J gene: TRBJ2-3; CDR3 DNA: TGTGCCAGTAGTGCGGGACAGGTGGCAGATACGCAGTATTTT; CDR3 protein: CASSAGQVADTQYF
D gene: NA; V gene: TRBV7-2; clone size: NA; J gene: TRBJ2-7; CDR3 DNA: TGTGCCAGCAGCTCTTCACTAGGGGGAGGCTACTACGAGCAGTACTTC; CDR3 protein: CASSSSLGGGYYEQYF
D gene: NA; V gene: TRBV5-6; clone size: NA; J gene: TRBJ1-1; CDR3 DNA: TGTGCCAGCAGCAAGGACAGGAACACTGAAGCTTTCTTT; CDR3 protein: CASSKDRNTEAFF
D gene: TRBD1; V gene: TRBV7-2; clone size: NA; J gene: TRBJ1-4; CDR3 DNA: TGTGCCAGCAGTCATCCGACAGGGTTGGGTGAAAAACTGTTTTTT; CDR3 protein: CASSHPTGLGEKLFF
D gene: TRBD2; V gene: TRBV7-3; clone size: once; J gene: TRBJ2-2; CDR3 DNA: TGTGCCAGCAGCCCTCCGGGACTAGCGGCGAACACCGGGGAGCTGTTTTTT; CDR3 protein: CASSPPGLAANTGELFF
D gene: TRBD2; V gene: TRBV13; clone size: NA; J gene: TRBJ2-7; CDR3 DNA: TGTGCCAGCAGCTTACGGGAGGGCCCCTACGAGCAGTACTTC; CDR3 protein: CASSLREGPYEQYF